One sample yielded the 23 T cell receptor beta chains listed below, sequenced in a study of blood T cell repertoires in COVID-19. Clones were read by immunoSEQ multiplex PCR, and TCRdb kept only the in-frame ones, dropping some. The sample lists about 120,000 clones; more than 60% were seen once. The material sequenced was peripheral blood. The receptors were sampled from a man aged 45-65 years with acute or convalescent COVID-19.

This clone was seen a handful of times. The CDR3 DNA reads TGTGCCAGTAGTTTCGACAGGGGGCTAGCGACTGAAGCTTTCTTT. Its protein is CASSFDRGLATEAFF. The chain combines TRBV19 with TRBJ1-1; 10 bases agree with TRBD1. The CDR3 contains 15 residues. V lost 5 bases and J lost 5; bases outside the gene matches: 8. Germline-derived CDR1 and CDR2 are LNHDA and SQIVND (reference sequence).

The rearrangement joins TRBV9 to TRBJ1-3, with TRBD1 identical over 9 bases. From germline, CDR1 is SGDLS and CDR2 YYNGEE. The CDR3 extends over 16 amino acids. Losses at the gene ends were 4 bases for V and 3 bases for J; bases not matched to a gene: 8. For the CDR3, the DNA is TGTGCCAGCAGCCTTCTAGGGACAGGGCATGGAAACACCATATATTTT. This gives the protein CASSLLGTGHGNTIYF.

This chain links TRBV29-1 with TRBJ2-5; the D gene is possibly TRBD1 (6 bases). The CDR3 is made up of 13 amino acids. The germline V and J ends were trimmed by 6 bases and 2 bases, with 13 bases remaining between them. Germline lookup yields CDR1 SQVTM and CDR2 ANQGSEA. In DNA, the CDR3 is TGCAGCGTCTCCGACAGGTTTCAAGAGACCCAGTACTTC. This encodes CSVSDRFQETQYF.

This clone occurred once. The chain combines TRBV20-1 with TRBJ2-5, with TRBD2 matching 7 bases. V trimming: 3 bases; J trimming: 0 bases; junction bases outside the gene matches: 7. This CDR3 is built from 15 residues. Germline assignment: CDR1 DFQATT and CDR2 SNEGSKA (reference sequence). The CDR3 spells CSASESGNYQETQYF. The CDR3 bases are TGCAGTGCTAGTGAAAGCGGGAACTACCAAGAGACCCAGTACTTC.

V is TRBV9 and J is TRBJ1-2; D is possibly TRBD1 (5 bases). This CDR3 has 16 amino acids. V was clipped by 3 bases and J by 4 bases, with 19 bases between them. The germline V gene encodes CDR1 SGDLS and CDR2 YYNGEE. The CDR3 coding sequence is TGTGCCAGCAGCGACCCCGCGGGACCTCAGGGCTATGGCTACACCTTC. Translation: CASSDPAGPQGYGYTF.

The rearrangement uses TRBV10-1 and TRBJ2-3; 7 positions match TRBD1. CDR1 and CDR2 from the germline V gene are WNHNN and SYGVQD (reference sequence). After removal of 4 bases from V and 2 bases from J, the junction contained 12 bases not matched to a gene. The CDR3 is 17 amino acids. The CDR3 loop is CASSGAQGQLSTDTQYF. The CDR3 DNA reads as TGCGCCAGCAGTGGAGCCCAGGGACAGCTATCCACAGATACGCAGTATTTT.

The table lists this clone with a few counts. The V gene is TRBV11-3, the J gene TRBJ2-5, with 10 positions matching TRBD2. CDR3 length: 15 amino acids. V gave up 5 bases and J gave up 4 bases; unmatched junction bases: 7. In germline, CDR1 is SGHNT, CDR2 YENEEA. The CDR3 spells CASSPSSGGGETQYF. For the CDR3, the DNA is TGTGCCAGCAGCCCCTCGAGCGGGGGGGGAGAGACCCAGTACTTC.

This chain links TRBV6-1 with TRBJ1-5, with TRBD1 matching over 8 bases. V shed 2 bases, J shed 2 bases, and the junction held 5 bases outside the gene matches. The CDR3 loop spans 16 amino acids. Germline lookup yields CDR1 MNHNS and CDR2 SASEGT. CDR3 coding DNA: TGTGCCAGCAGTGAACGGCAGGGGGCCGGCAATCAGCCCCAGCATTTT. The encoded protein is CASSERQGAGNQPQHF.

The rearrangement uses TRBV6-6 and TRBJ2-5; 9 positions agree with TRBD2. With V trimmed by 7 bases and J by 4 bases, 10 bases remained unmatched. Germline lookup yields CDR1 MNHNY and CDR2 SVGAGI (reference sequence). This CDR3 spans 15 amino acids. Written as DNA, the CDR3 is TGTGCCAGCACCCTACGGGCGGGGGGGCGAGAGACCCAGTACTTC. Amino acid sequence: CASTLRAGGRETQYF.

J is TRBJ1-1 and V is TRBV19, with no clear D. The CDR3 has 14 amino acids. Trimming shortened V by 3 bases and J by 4 bases, and 12 bases separated the two germline ends. In germline, CDR1 is LNHDA, CDR2 SQIVND (reference sequence). The CDR3 loop is CASSITPASTEAFF. In DNA form, the CDR3 reads TGTGCCAGTAGTATCACGCCTGCGAGCACTGAAGCTTTCTTT.

This chain links TRBV27 with TRBJ1-6; 9 bases agree with TRBD1. V shed 2 bases, J shed 9 bases, and the junction held 2 bases outside the gene matches. The CDR3 totals 14 residues. The V gene's germline CDR1 is MNHEY and CDR2 SMNVEV (reference sequence). CDR3 loop: CASSLGTGISPLHF. The DNA of the CDR3 is TGTGCCAGCAGTTTAGGGACAGGGATTTCACCCCTCCACTTT.

The V and J genes are TRBV6-4 and TRBJ2-3, with D possibly matching TRBD1 (5 bases). The CDR3 loop spans 12 amino acids. CDR1 and CDR2 from the germline V gene are MRHNA and SNTAGT. V was shortened by 8 bases and J by 8 bases, with 14 bases between the two germline ends. The CDR3 DNA is TGTGCCAGCTCTATAACAGGCGCTACGCAGTATTTT. Translating it yields CASSITGATQYF.

As for this clone: The same CDR3 also results from other DNA sequences found in this sample. The chain has TRBV18 and TRBJ2-2, with 8 bases fitting TRBD1. The CDR3 covers 16 residues. The germline V gene has CDR1 KGHSH and CDR2 LQKENI. The V gene end was trimmed by 3 bases and the J gene end by 6 bases; junction bases not matched to a gene: 9. For the CDR3, the DNA is TGTGCCAGCTCACCTCAGGACAGGGAAGTCCCCGGGGAGCTGTTTTTT. Encoded protein: CASSPQDREVPGELFF.

On this clone itself: This CDR3 is also generated by other DNA sequences in the sample. The chain combines TRBV9 with TRBJ1-1; the D is unclear. Deletions cut 0 bases from V and 1 base from J, with 7 bases between. The CDR3 is 14 residues long. Germline CDR1 and CDR2: SGDLS and YYNGEE. The chain's CDR3 is CASSVASRNTEAFF. The DNA for the CDR3 is TGTGCCAGCAGCGTAGCCAGTCGGAACACTGAAGCTTTCTTT.

The rearrangement links TRBV16 to TRBJ1-2; possible D gene TRBD1, 6 bases. Trimming removed 3 bases from V and 4 bases from J, with 18 bases in between. Germline values: CDR1 KGHSY, CDR2 FQNENV. The CDR3 sequence is 16 residues long. The CDR3 reads CASSQLRHRESYGYTF. The CDR3 DNA reads TGTGCCAGCAGCCAGTTGAGACACAGGGAGAGCTATGGCTACACCTTC.

The chain has TRBV13 and TRBJ1-2; D not resolved. With 5 bases removed from V and 1 base from J, the gap between germline ends came to 14 bases. This CDR3 contains 15 residues. Germline V gene sequence: CDR1 PRHDT, CDR2 FYEKMQ (reference sequence). The CDR3 DNA is TGTGCCAGCAGCCATGGACGAGGGTTTAACTATGGCTACACCTTC. Translating gives CASSHGRGFNYGYTF.

This sequence joins TRBV11-2 and TRBJ1-5; TRBD1 matches 9 bases. The germline V gene has CDR1 SGHAT and CDR2 FQNNGV. This CDR3 has 16 residues. After removal of 5 bases from V and 8 bases from J, the junction contained 13 bases not matched to a gene. CDR3 nucleotides: TGTGCCAGCAGCACCAACCAACAGGGGGCTGATGAGCCCCAGCATTTT. Amino acid sequence: CASSTNQQGADEPQHF.

The chain uses TRBV19 and TRBJ1-1; perhaps TRBD1 as D (6 bases). V was clipped by 5 bases and J by 10 bases, with 17 bases between them. Germline CDR1 and CDR2: LNHDA and SQIVND (reference sequence). CDR3 length: 13 residues. The CDR3 loop is CASSPRGRLGAFF. The CDR3 nucleotides read TGTGCCAGTAGTCCGCGGGGGCGCCTTGGAGCTTTCTTT. The variable domain in full, with the rest retrieved from reference TRBV19 and TRBJ1-1, is DGGITQSPKYLFRKEGQNVTLSCEQNLNHDAMYWYRQDPGQGLRLIYYSQIVNDFQKGDIAEGYSVSREKKESFPLTVTSAQKNPTAFYLCASSPRGRLGAFFGQGTRLTVV.

This clone came up a few times. This chain joins TRBV2 and TRBJ1-2; TRBD1 aligns across 11 bases. V lost 2 bases, J lost 4 bases, and 6 bases stayed unmatched. The CDR3 has 16 residues. Germline lookup yields CDR1 SNHLY and CDR2 FYNNEI. The CDR3, as DNA: TGTGCCAGCAGTGAATTACCAGGACAGGGGGCCTATGGCTACACCTTC. Encoded protein: CASSELPGQGAYGYTF.

This clone was counted a single time. The genes are TRBV29-1 and TRBJ1-1; 9 nucleotides match TRBD1. Germline V lookup: CDR1 SQVTM, CDR2 ANQGSEA. The length of the CDR3 is 13 residues. The CDR3 reads CNGGQGMNTEAFF. CDR3 coding DNA: TGCAACGGCGGACAGGGGATGAACACTGAAGCTTTCTTT.

This clone was detected only a few times. The V call is TRBV5-5, the J call TRBJ2-2; no definite D call. Germline V gives CDR1 SGHKS, CDR2 YYEKEE (reference sequence). V lost 2 bases and J 1 base, leaving 12 bases between the germline ends. The CDR3 sequence is 16 residues long. The CDR3 DNA sequence: TGTGCCAGCAGCTTTGGGCCGGTCCTGAACACCGGGGAGCTGTTTTTT. The encoded protein is CASSFGPVLNTGELFF.

The chain employs TRBV6-1 and TRBJ2-7, with D perhaps TRBD1 (5 bases). Between the trimmed V and J ends, which lost 3 bases and 0 bases, there was a span of 18 bases. This CDR3 spans 17 amino acids. CDR1 is MNHNS and CDR2 is SASEGT in the germline V gene. The CDR3 reads CASSDKWGRDNSYEQYF. CDR3 nucleotides: TGTGCCAGCAGTGATAAATGGGGCAGGGATAACTCCTACGAGCAGTACTTC.

The chain is built from TRBV19 and TRBJ2-7, with 9 bases matching TRBD1. The CDR3 is 15 amino acids. Germline values: CDR1 LNHDA, CDR2 SQIVND (reference sequence). V trimming: 5 bases; J trimming: 0 bases; junction bases outside the gene matches: 5. CDR3 DNA sequence: TGTGCCAGTAGTCCCGGGACAGGGAGCTCCTACGAGCAGTACTTC. The encoded protein is CASSPGTGSSYEQYF.